The sequence of this TCR beta chain was determined in a study of blood T cell repertoires in COVID-19 (dated by TCRdb to 2018 to 2020). About the full investigation: Samples covering the acute and convalescent phases of COVID-19 were provided by collaborators in the United States, Italy and Spain. The prospective study material was composed of cDNA or gDNA derived from T cells, B-cell-depleted T cells, or PBMCs. The dataset comprised deeply sampled blood TCRbeta repertoires from subjects exposed to, actively infected with, or recovered from COVID-19. The repertoires were released in a freely available public database intended as a resource for research on the immune response to SARS-CoV-2. Samples came from the ongoing ImmuneRACE study (first 160 participants) plus 1,254 subjects from 6 global collaborators. The sample metadata nearly always contained a de-identified subject ID, COVID-19 status, age in years and sex. Where HLA class I and class II types were available, the types were taken from metadata supplied by the sample provider, not from assay-based typing. Findings and caveats that apply to the study as a whole: Clinical and demographic metadata were provided uncurated, with the amount varying by source and participant.

The immunoSEQ Assay, a bias-controlled multiplex PCR, was used to amplify TCRbeta CDR3 regions from genomic DNA. The paper's data handling went like this. Nucleated cell counts per sample were estimated from amplification of reference gene primers within the assay. To quantify the absolute abundance of each unique TCRbeta CDR3 rearrangement, sequence reads were collapsed and filtered. For each sample, productive Simpson clonality was calculated by taking the square root of Simpson's diversity index across productive rearrangements. The immuneACCESS repertoire file appears here via TCRdb, limited to in-frame rearrangements. These files lack a portion of the clones; in checked studies, under half of the deficit traces to unresolved V genes, and the cause of the others is not known. For V, J and clone size, that table is used; D and trimming come from the DNA. The sample profile shows more than 300,000 clones; just under 90% of them were found once. The ten most abundant clones make up roughly a tenth of the sample.

As to this clone: Its cognate antigen has yet to be identified. No base-level quality is on record; no much larger clone is a single base apart.

Participants in the prospective study were aged about 18 to 95 years, lived in about two dozen United States geographic areas, and enrolled through a virtual design. In the prospective study, cohorts were assigned on the basis of participant-reported clinical history obtained from a screening survey and a study questionnaire. ImmuneRACE Cohort 3 recovered participants were defined by two consecutive negative NP/OP PCR tests, healthcare professional clearance, or symptom resolution. In the prospective study, whole blood, serum and a nasopharyngeal or oropharyngeal swab were collected from each participant by mobile phlebotomists. Participants in the prospective study had the option to provide additional blood draws and questionnaires over a roughly two-month period. Blood samples from the prospective study were shipped frozen or at room temperature prior to DNA extraction. Clipping removes 2 bases from V and 3 bases from J, with 3 as the unmatched junction base count. Based on the germline V gene, the CDR1 and CDR2 sequences are SNHLY and FYNNEI. CDR3 length: 15 amino acids, cysteine to phenylalanine. Left in the record is the CDR3 DNA by itself, 45 bases read in frame from the first base.

The material sequenced was PBMCs or T cells enriched from blood (not recorded which). This TCR came from a woman aged 25 to 39 who had recovered from COVID-19. The sequence links TRBV2 to TRBJ2-2, and 7 bases in between align with TRBD1. The CDR3 region has the sequence CASSEQGVDTGELFF. The sequenced DNA is TGTGCCAGCAGTGAACAGGGGGTGGACACCGGGGAGCTGTTTTTT.